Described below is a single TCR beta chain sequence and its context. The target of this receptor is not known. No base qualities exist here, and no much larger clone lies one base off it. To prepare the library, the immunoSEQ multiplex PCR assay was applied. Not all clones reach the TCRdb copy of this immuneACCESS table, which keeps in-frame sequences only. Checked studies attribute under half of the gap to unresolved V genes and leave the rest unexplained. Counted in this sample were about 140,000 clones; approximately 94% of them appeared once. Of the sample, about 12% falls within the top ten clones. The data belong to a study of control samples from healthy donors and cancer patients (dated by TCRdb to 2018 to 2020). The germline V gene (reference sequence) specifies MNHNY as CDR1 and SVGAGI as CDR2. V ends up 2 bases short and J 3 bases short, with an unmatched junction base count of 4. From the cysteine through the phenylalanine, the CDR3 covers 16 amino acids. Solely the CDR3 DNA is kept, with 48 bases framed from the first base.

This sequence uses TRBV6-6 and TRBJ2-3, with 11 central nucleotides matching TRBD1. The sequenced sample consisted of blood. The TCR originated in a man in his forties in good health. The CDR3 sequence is CASSYTGQGVTDTQYF. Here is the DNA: TGTGCCAGCAGTTACACGGGACAGGGGGTAACAGATACGCAGTATTTT.